These T cell receptor beta chains were read from a single sample in a study of vaccination and CD4 T cells after COVID-19. TCRdb used MiXCR to reprocess the PCR reads, holding one entry per CDR3 protein. Of thousands of distinct CDR3 sequences listed, 65% to 80% are singletons. Their antigen targets remain unknown. The source material was CD4+ T cells from blood, cultured in vitro. Receptors originate from a human donor who had recovered from COVID-19. The CDR3 runs from the conserved cysteine through the conserved F or W. The order of the fields is D gene, CDR3 length, J gene, V gene, clone size, CDR3 DNA, CDR3 protein. A D gene is named only where the DNA matches it firmly. Not every row has a clone size; where given, it reads once, few, many or a size class.

D gene: NA
CDR3 length: 14
J gene: TRBJ2-5
V gene: TRBV10-3
clone size: NA
CDR3 DNA: TGTGCCATCAGTGAGGGTTTTGTGGGCGAGACCCAGTACTTC
CDR3 protein: CAISEGFVGETQYF

D gene: NA
CDR3 length: 16
J gene: TRBJ2-5
V gene: TRBV7-2
clone size: NA
CDR3 DNA: TGTGCCAGCAGCCCGCCGGGCCCAGCGTACCAAGAGACCCAGTACTTC
CDR3 protein: CASSPPGPAYQETQYF

D gene: NA
CDR3 length: 15
J gene: TRBJ2-7
V gene: TRBV6-1
clone size: NA
CDR3 DNA: TGTGCCAGCAGACGGGCGGCGGGATCCTCCTACGAGCAGTACTTC
CDR3 protein: CASRRAAGSSYEQYF

D gene: TRBD2
CDR3 length: 19
J gene: TRBJ2-4
V gene: TRBV28
clone size: NA
CDR3 DNA: TGTGCCAGCAGCCTATGGGGTAGCGGGAGATCCAATGCCAAAAACATTCAGTACTTC
CDR3 protein: CASSLWGSGRSNAKNIQYF

D gene: NA
CDR3 length: 13
J gene: TRBJ1-1
V gene: TRBV11-2
clone size: NA
CDR3 DNA: TGTGCCAGCAGCTTACAGCTGAACACTGAAGCTTTCTTT
CDR3 protein: CASSLQLNTEAFF

D gene: NA
CDR3 length: 15
J gene: TRBJ2-4
V gene: TRBV20-1
clone size: NA
CDR3 DNA: TGCAGTGCCCCCAGTTCGGCCCCTGCCAAAAACATTCAGTACTTC
CDR3 protein: CSAPSSAPAKNIQYF

D gene: NA
CDR3 length: 19
J gene: TRBJ1-2
V gene: TRBV27
clone size: NA
CDR3 DNA: TGTGCCAGCAGTTCCGCGCGCTCCCCACTGGGGCGGGCTAACTATGGCTACACCTTC
CDR3 protein: CASSSARSPLGRANYGYTF

D gene: NA
CDR3 length: 13
J gene: TRBJ2-5
V gene: TRBV29-1
clone size: NA
CDR3 DNA: TGCAGCGTTCTCTCAGTTGGAGAGGAGACCCAGTACTTC
CDR3 protein: CSVLSVGEETQYF

D gene: TRBD1
CDR3 length: 13
J gene: TRBJ2-5
V gene: TRBV20-1
clone size: NA
CDR3 DNA: TGCAGTGCCCGGGACAGGGGGCAAGAGACCCAGTACTTC
CDR3 protein: CSARDRGQETQYF

D gene: NA
CDR3 length: 13
J gene: TRBJ1-2
V gene: TRBV6-2/TRBV6-3
clone size: medium-sized
CDR3 DNA: TGTGCCAGCAGTCAAGGAGCTAACTATGGCTACACCTTC
CDR3 protein: CASSQGANYGYTF